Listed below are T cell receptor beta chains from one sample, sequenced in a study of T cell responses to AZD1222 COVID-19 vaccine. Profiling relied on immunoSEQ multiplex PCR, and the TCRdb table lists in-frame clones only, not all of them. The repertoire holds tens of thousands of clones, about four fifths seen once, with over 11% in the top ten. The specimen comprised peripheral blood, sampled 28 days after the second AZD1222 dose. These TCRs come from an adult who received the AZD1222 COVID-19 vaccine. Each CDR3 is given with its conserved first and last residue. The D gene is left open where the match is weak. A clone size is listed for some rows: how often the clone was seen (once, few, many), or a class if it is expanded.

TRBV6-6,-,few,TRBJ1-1,CASSYLRGGTEAFF,TGTGCCAGCAGTTATTTGAGGGGTGGCACTGAAGCTTTCTTT
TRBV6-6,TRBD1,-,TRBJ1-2,CASSYTGQEGYTF,TGTGCCAGCAGTTACACAGGACAGGAAGGCTACACCTTC
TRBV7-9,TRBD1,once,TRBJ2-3,CASSPQGASTDTQYF,TGTGCCAGCAGCCCGCAGGGGGCTAGCACAGATACGCAGTATTTT
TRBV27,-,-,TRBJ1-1,CASSPRSNTEAFF,TGTGCCAGCAGCCCTCGGTCGAACACTGAAGCTTTCTTT
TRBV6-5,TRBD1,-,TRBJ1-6,CASKTGTGSPLHF,TGTGCCAGCAAAACCGGGACAGGGTCGCCCCTCCACTTT
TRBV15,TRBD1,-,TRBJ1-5,CATSRERYRGQPQHF,TGTGCCACCAGCAGAGAAAGATACAGGGGTCAGCCCCAGCATTTT
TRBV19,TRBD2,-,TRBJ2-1,CASSIRLAGDEGYNEQFF,TGTGCCAGTAGTATCCGACTAGCGGGGGACGAAGGGTACAATGAGCAGTTCTTC
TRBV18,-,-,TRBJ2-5,CASSRSQETQYF,TGTGCCAGCTCGCGTAGCCAAGAGACCCAGTACTTC
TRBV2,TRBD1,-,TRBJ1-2,CASSGDSNYGYTF,TGTGCCAGCAGTGGGGACAGCAACTATGGCTACACCTTC
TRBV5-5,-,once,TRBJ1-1,CASSPPPRVNTEAFF,TGTGCCAGCAGCCCCCCTCCCAGGGTGAACACTGAAGCTTTCTTT
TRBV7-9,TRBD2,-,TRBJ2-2,CASTPPGTTTNTGELFF,TGTGCCAGCACCCCTCCGGGGACTACAACGAACACCGGGGAGCTGTTTTTT
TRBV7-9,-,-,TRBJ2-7,CASSLASQHPYEQYF,TGTGCCAGCAGCTTAGCATCCCAGCACCCCTACGAGCAGTACTTC
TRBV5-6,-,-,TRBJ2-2,CASSLFGQNTGELFF,TGTGCCAGCAGCTTGTTCGGACAAAACACCGGGGAGCTGTTTTTT
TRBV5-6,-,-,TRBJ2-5,CASSFVLQETQYF,TGTGCCAGCAGCTTTGTTCTCCAAGAGACCCAGTACTTC
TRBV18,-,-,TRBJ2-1,CASSQLDNEQFF,TGTGCCAGCTCACAACTTGACAATGAGCAGTTCTTC
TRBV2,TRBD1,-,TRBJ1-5,CASGGDRRNQPQHF,TGTGCCAGCGGGGGGGACAGGCGGAATCAGCCCCAGCATTTT
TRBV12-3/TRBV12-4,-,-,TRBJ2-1,CASSQTETKQFF,TGTGCCAGCAGCCAGACAGAGACCAAGCAGTTCTTC
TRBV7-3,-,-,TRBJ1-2,CASSLMRSGDGYTF,TGTGCCAGCAGCTTAATGAGGTCAGGGGATGGCTACACCTTC
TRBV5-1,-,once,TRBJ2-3,CASSLGSGNTQYF,TGCGCCAGCAGCTTGGGGAGCGGAAATACGCAGTATTTT
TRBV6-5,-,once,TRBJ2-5,CASSLREETQYF,TGTGCCAGCAGCCTTCGAGAGGAGACCCAGTACTTC
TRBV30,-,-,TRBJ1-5,CAWSQGLNQPQHF,TGTGCCTGGTCTCAGGGTCTGAATCAGCCCCAGCATTTT
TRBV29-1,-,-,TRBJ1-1,CSVVRSVEAFF,TGCAGCGTTGTACGGAGTGTTGAAGCTTTCTTT
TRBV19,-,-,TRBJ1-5,CASSIGLGRDNQPQHF,TGTGCCAGTAGTATAGGATTGGGGCGTGACAATCAGCCCCAGCATTTT
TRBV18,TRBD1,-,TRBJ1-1,CASSQPTGGWSTEAFF,TGTGCCAGCTCACAACCGACAGGGGGTTGGAGCACTGAAGCTTTCTTT
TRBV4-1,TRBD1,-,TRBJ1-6,CASSSRTGENSPLHF,TGCGCCAGCAGCTCGCGGACAGGGGAGAATTCACCCCTCCACTTT
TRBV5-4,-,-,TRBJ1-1,CASSLRQNTEAFF,TGTGCCAGCAGCTTGAGACAGAACACTGAAGCTTTCTTT
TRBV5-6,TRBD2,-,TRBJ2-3,CASSLRAGGLLQYF,TGTGCCAGCAGCTTGAGGGCGGGGGGCCTTCTTCAGTATTTT
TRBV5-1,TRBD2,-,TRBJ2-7,CASSLVAGGREQYF,TGCGCCAGCAGCTTGGTAGCGGGGGGGCGCGAGCAGTACTTC
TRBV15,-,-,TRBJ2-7,CATSRDRRAYEQYF,TGTGCCACCAGCAGAGATCGCCGGGCCTACGAGCAGTACTTC
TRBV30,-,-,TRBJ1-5,CAWSVWGNQPQHF,TGTGCCTGGAGTGTATGGGGAAATCAGCCCCAGCATTTT
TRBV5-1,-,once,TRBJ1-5,CASSLGGGNQPQHF,TGCGCCAGCAGCTTGGGAGGGGGGAATCAGCCCCAGCATTTT
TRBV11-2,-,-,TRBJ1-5,CASSLGSGQPQHF,TGTGCCAGCAGCTTAGGGTCAGGTCAGCCCCAGCATTTT
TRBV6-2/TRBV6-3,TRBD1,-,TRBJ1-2,CASSYDPDRGLNGYTF,TGTGCCAGCAGTTACGATCCGGACAGGGGGCTTAACGGCTACACCTTC
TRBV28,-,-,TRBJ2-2,CASREEAGRPGELFF,TGTGCCAGCAGGGAGGAGGCAGGTCGGCCCGGGGAGCTGTTTTTT
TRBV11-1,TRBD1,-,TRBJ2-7,CASSLARFGDSRYEQYF,TGTGCCAGCAGCTTAGCCAGGTTTGGGGACAGTCGGTACGAGCAGTACTTC
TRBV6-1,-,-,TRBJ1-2,CASSEATAANYGYTF,TGTGCCAGCAGTGAGGCGACAGCAGCTAACTATGGCTACACCTTC
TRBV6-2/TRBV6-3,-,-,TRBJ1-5,CASSRVGSNQPQHF,TGTGCCAGCAGCCGCGTCGGTAGCAATCAGCCCCAGCATTTT
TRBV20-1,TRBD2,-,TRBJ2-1,CSASYTGTSGVGGEQFF,TGCAGTGCTAGTTACACCGGGACTAGCGGGGTTGGGGGTGAGCAGTTCTTC
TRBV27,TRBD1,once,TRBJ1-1,CASWTGLNTEAFF,TGTGCCAGCTGGACAGGGTTGAACACTGAAGCTTTCTTT
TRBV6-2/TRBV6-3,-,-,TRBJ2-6,CASSKGGSGANVLTF,TGTGCCAGCAGCAAAGGGGGCTCTGGGGCCAACGTCCTGACTTTC
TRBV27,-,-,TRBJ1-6,CASSPSGRKNSPLHF,TGTGCCAGCAGTCCGTCCGGACGGAAAAATTCACCCCTCCACTTT
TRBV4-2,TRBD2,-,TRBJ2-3,CASSQTSGGLTDTQYF,TGTGCCAGCAGCCAAACTAGCGGGGGCCTCACAGATACGCAGTATTTT
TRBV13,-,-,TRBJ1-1,CASSLGAGGRTILLTEAFF,TGTGCCAGCAGCTTAGGGGCGGGGGGACGGACCATCTTGTTGACTGAAGCTTTCTTT